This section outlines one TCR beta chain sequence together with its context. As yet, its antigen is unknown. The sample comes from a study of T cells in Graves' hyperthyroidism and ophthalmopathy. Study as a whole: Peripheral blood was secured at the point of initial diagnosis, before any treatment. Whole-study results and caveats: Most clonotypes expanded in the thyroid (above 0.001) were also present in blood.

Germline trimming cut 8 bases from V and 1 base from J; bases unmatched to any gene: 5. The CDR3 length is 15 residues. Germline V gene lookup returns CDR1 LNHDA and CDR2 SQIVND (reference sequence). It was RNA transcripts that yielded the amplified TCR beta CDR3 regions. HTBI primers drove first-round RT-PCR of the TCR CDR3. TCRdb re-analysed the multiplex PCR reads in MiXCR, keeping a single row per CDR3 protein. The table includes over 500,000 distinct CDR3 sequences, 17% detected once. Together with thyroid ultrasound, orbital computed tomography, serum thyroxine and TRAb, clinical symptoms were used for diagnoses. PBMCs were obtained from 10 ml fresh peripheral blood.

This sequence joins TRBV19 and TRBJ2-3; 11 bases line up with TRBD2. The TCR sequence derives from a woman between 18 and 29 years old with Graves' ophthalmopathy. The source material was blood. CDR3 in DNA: TGTGCCAGTTCGGGACTAGCGGAGGGCACAGATACGCAGTATTTT. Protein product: CASSGLAEGTDTQYF.